This T cell receptor beta chain is from a study of memory CD4+ T cells and cytomegalovirus serostatus. Across the study: Healthy Belgian adult donors included nine or ten CMV-positive and about two dozen CMV-negative people.

Study-wide results and limits: Of 150 to 200 reported CMV TCRbeta sequences, 55 to 80 were found in memory CD4+ repertoires.

About this clone itself: The antigen is undetermined.

Single viable CD3+CD4+CD8-CD45RO+ cells were sorted as the memory CD4+ T cells. Generated by immunoSEQ multiplex PCR, the TCRdb table keeps only in-frame clones and is missing some. Counted here are tens of thousands of clones, roughly 79% occurring once; the ten biggest clones make up around 0.5%. This clonotype was sampled from an adult in good health and CMV-seronegative. The source material was memory CD4+ T cells from blood.

DNA of the CDR3: TGTGCCAGCAGCCGCCGGACAGCCGCTTACACTGAAGCTTTCTTT. This sequence encodes CASSRRTAAYTEAFF. V gene TRBV5-6 combines with J gene TRBJ1-1; a possible D gene is TRBD1 (6 bases). The CDR3 is made up of 15 amino acids. Per germline, CDR1 SGHDT and CDR2 YYEEEE. The V gene lost 4 bases and the J gene lost 3 bases, with 16 bases spanning the gap.